This passage covers 8 T cell receptor beta chains from one sample sequenced in a study of blood T cell repertoires in COVID-19. Repertoires were generated with immunoSEQ multiplex PCR, while TCRdb's copy carries only in-frame clones and drops some. The sample includes 95,000 to 110,000 clones, more than 80% of them seen just once. Specimen: peripheral blood. These receptor sequences come from a human donor in a cohort sampled during active COVID-19.

The chain joins TRBV5-4 to TRBJ1-1, with 11 bases aligning to TRBD1. In germline, CDR1 is SGHNT, CDR2 YYREEE (reference sequence). Trimming removed 1 base from V and 5 bases from J; junction bases left unmatched: 7. The CDR3 totals 16 residues. CDR3 protein: CASSLPGQGAWTEAFF. The CDR3 coding sequence is TGTGCCAGCAGCTTGCCCGGACAGGGGGCTTGGACTGAAGCTTTCTTT.

This chain connects TRBV19 to TRBJ2-1; 11 positions agree with TRBD2. In germline, CDR1 is LNHDA, CDR2 SQIVND (reference sequence). With V trimmed by 0 bases and J by 5 bases, 3 bases remained unmatched. CDR3 size: 16 residues. The CDR3 region is CASSIDRGLADNEQFF. As DNA, the CDR3 is TGTGCCAGTAGTATAGATCGGGGACTAGCGGACAATGAGCAGTTCTTC.

The gene calls are TRBV3-1 (or the pseudogene TRBV3-2) and TRBJ1-1; perhaps TRBD1 as D (5 bases). This CDR3 region has 13 residues. V lost 4 bases and J lost 1, with 7 bases in between. CDR1 is LGHDT, CDR2 YNNKEL, per germline (reference sequence). In DNA, the CDR3 is TGTGCCAGCAGCCGAACAGGGAACACTGAAGCTTTCTTT. It is translated as CASSRTGNTEAFF.

The chain is built from TRBV29-1 and TRBJ2-1, with D possibly being TRBD2 (6 bases). V shed 3 bases and J shed 4 bases, with 13 bases lying between them. Germline CDR1 reads SQVTM; CDR2 reads ANQGSEA. The CDR3 is 14 residues long. DNA for the CDR3: TGCAGCGTTGATCGGGGGAAAGGGTACAATGAGCAGTTCTTC. This translates into CSVDRGKGYNEQFF.

The chain is built from TRBV6-4 and TRBJ2-2, with TRBD1 identical over 7 bases. Trimming took 6 bases from V and 6 from J; bases not matched to a gene: 10. The CDR3 loop spans 15 amino acids. Per germline, CDR1 MRHNA and CDR2 SNTAGT. DNA for the CDR3: TGTGCCAGCAGAGAAACAGGGGTTACATCCGGGGAGCTGTTTTTT. Protein: CASRETGVTSGELFF.

The chain uses TRBV20-1 and TRBJ1-1; D is uncertain. The CDR3 runs 11 residues. The germline CDR1 and CDR2 sequences are DFQATT and SNEGSKA (reference sequence). V lost 6 bases and J 1 base, leaving 6 bases between the germline ends. CDR3 sequence: CSALQNTEAFF. Written as DNA, the CDR3 is TGCAGTGCACTTCAGAACACTGAAGCTTTCTTT.

The gene calls are TRBV2 and TRBJ2-1; 13 bases fit TRBD2. V was clipped by 1 base and J by 12 bases; unmatched bases: 12. This CDR3 spans 17 amino acids. Germline CDR1 SNHLY, CDR2 FYNNEI. CDR3 amino acids: CASSEGGLAGAYLGQFF. The CDR3, as DNA: TGTGCCAGCAGTGAAGGAGGACTAGCGGGGGCCTACCTGGGGCAGTTCTTC.

J is TRBJ2-3 and V is TRBV7-2; D is perhaps TRBD2 (7 bases). Trimming pared 2 bases from V and 4 bases from J, leaving 16 bases between. This CDR3 region has 16 residues. Germline assignment: CDR1 SGHTA and CDR2 FQGNSA. The CDR3 sequence is CASSLRVGGGPDTQYF. Written as DNA, the CDR3 is TGTGCCAGCAGCTTACGGGTGGGGGGGGGCCCAGATACGCAGTATTTT.